This passage covers 28 T cell receptor beta chains from one sample sequenced in a study of T cell responses to AZD1222 COVID-19 vaccine (dated by TCRdb to the early 2020s). Library preparation used the immunoSEQ multiplex PCR assay. TCRdb provides this immuneACCESS table in a form limited to in-frame rearrangements. Some clones are lacking; in checked studies, under half of them reflect an unresolved V gene, and why the rest are absent is not known. This sample holds 45,000 to 65,000 clones; over 70% were observed only once. Together, the top ten hold about 15% of the sample. Explained via the paper, the time point label denotes: baseline before first vaccination. Sequencing used peripheral blood, obtained on day 0 of AZD1222 vaccination. The receptors stem from an adult in good health.

J is TRBJ2-7 and V is TRBV18; TRBD1 matches at 8 bases. V lost 3 bases to trimming and J lost 3 bases; unmatched junction nucleotides: 1. The CDR3 extends over 13 amino acids. Per germline, CDR1 KGHSH and CDR2 LQKENI. The CDR3 DNA is TGTGCCAGCTCACCGGGACAGGACTACGAGCAGTACTTC. It specifies CASSPGQDYEQYF.

The rearrangement links TRBV7-9 to TRBJ1-5, with 7 bases aligning to TRBD1. V lost 3 bases to trimming and J lost 0 bases; unmatched junction nucleotides: 8. The CDR3 sequence is 17 residues long. Germline-derived CDR1 and CDR2 are SEHNR and FQNEAQ (reference sequence). The CDR3, as DNA: TGTGCCAGCAGCTTTAGCCCTGACAGGGATAGCAATCAGCCCCAGCATTTT. It is translated as CASSFSPDRDSNQPQHF.

The rearrangement uses TRBV7-8 and TRBJ1-1; TRBD1 is a possible D gene (5 bases). Germline values: CDR1 SGHVS, CDR2 FQNEAQ. Trimming pared 0 bases from V and 0 bases from J, leaving 14 bases between. The CDR3 has 17 amino acids. CDR3: CASSLARRTGMNTEAFF. The CDR3 nucleotides are TGTGCCAGCAGCTTAGCGCGTCGAACAGGAATGAACACTGAAGCTTTCTTT. Using reference TRBV7-8 and TRBJ1-1 for the parts outside the CDR3, the full variable domain is GAGVSQSPRYKVAKRGQDVALRCDPISGHVSLFWYQQALGQGPEFLTYFQNEAQLDKSGLPSDRFFAERPEGSVSTLKIQRTQQEDSAVYLCASSLARRTGMNTEAFFGQGTRLTVV.

This chain connects TRBV30 to TRBJ1-1; 7 nucleotides line up with TRBD1. The CDR3 sequence is 12 residues long. The J segment lost 4 bases and the V segment lost 5 bases, leaving 4 bases of the junction unmatched. Per germline, CDR1 GTSNPN and CDR2 SVGIG (reference sequence). The CDR3 protein is CAWGQDFTEAFF. The DNA for the CDR3 is TGTGCCTGGGGACAGGACTTCACTGAAGCTTTCTTT.

The chain carries TRBV29-1 and TRBJ2-7, with 11 nucleotides matching TRBD2. The CDR3 covers 15 residues. Germline V gives CDR1 SQVTM, CDR2 ANQGSEA. Trimming removed 8 bases from V and 2 bases from J; junction bases left unmatched: 11. CDR3 bases: TGCAGCTCTAGGGCTAGCGGGAGGCCTCCCTACGAGCAGTACTTC. This encodes CSSRASGRPPYEQYF.

This clone was counted a single time. Germline and junction disagree at one end, which may indicate a read error. V and J are TRBV18 and TRBJ1-2; D call uncertain. The CDR3 sequence is 15 residues long. The germline V gene encodes CDR1 KGHSH and CDR2 LQKENI. CDR3 residues: CASSPPQYTNYGYTF. The CDR3 coding sequence is TGTGCCAGCTCGCCACCACAGTATACTAACTATGGCTACACCTTC. The full variable domain, with the rest looked up from reference TRBV18 and TRBJ1-2, is NAGVMQNPRHLVRRRGQEARLRCSPMKGHSHVYWYRQLPEEGLKFMVYLQKENIIDESGMPKERFSAEFPKEGPSILRIQQVVRGDSAAYFCASSPPQYTNYGYTFGSGTRLTVV.

V is TRBV5-1 and J is TRBJ2-3; unclear D gene. The germline gives CDR1 SGHRS, CDR2 YFSETQ. V lost 4 bases and J 2 bases, leaving 2 bases between the germline ends. This CDR3 comprises 11 residues. CDR3 coding DNA: TGCGCCAGCAGCAACACAGATACGCAGTATTTT. It encodes CASSNTDTQYF.

This clone appeared a single time. The chain recombines TRBV6-5 with TRBJ1-4; D possibly corresponds to TRBD1 (6 bases). CDR3 size: 13 residues. V lost 6 bases and J lost 4, with 9 bases in between. CDR1 MNHEY and CDR2 SVGAGI come from the germline V gene. The CDR3 region is CASRRTDNEKLFF. The CDR3 region has the DNA TGTGCCAGCAGACGGACAGATAATGAAAAACTGTTTTTT.

The chain is built from TRBV5-4 and TRBJ2-3, with 8 bases matching TRBD2. The CDR3 has 16 amino acids. The J segment lost 6 bases and the V segment lost 1 base, leaving 10 bases of the junction unmatched. From germline, CDR1 is SGHNT and CDR2 YYREEE (reference sequence). The CDR3 DNA reads as TGTGCCAGCAGCTTGTCTGGCGGGAGGAGGGGGGATACGCAGTATTTT. Translation gives CASSLSGGRRGDTQYF.

V usage is TRBV6-5 and J usage is TRBJ1-4; D perhaps matches TRBD1 (5 bases). CDR3 length: 14 amino acids. Germline V gives CDR1 MNHEY, CDR2 SVGAGI. Between the trimmed V and J ends, which lost 5 bases and 3 bases, there was a span of 10 bases. CDR3 sequence: CASSPRGANEKLFF. Written as DNA, the CDR3 is TGTGCCAGCAGTCCTAGGGGTGCTAATGAAAAACTGTTTTTT.

The chain uses TRBV30 and TRBJ2-1; D is unclear. Germline-derived CDR1 and CDR2 are GTSNPN and SVGIG (reference sequence). With 1 base removed from V and 9 bases from J, the gap between germline ends came to 13 bases. The CDR3 is made up of 13 amino acids. The CDR3 DNA sequence: TGTGCCTGGAGTGGCTCCCTAGTAGGTGAGCAGTTCTTC. Amino acid sequence: CAWSGSLVGEQFF.

The chain combines TRBV11-2 with TRBJ2-1; 7 bases align to TRBD2. In germline, CDR1 is SGHAT, CDR2 FQNNGV. The CDR3 extends over 14 amino acids. V shed 3 bases and J 7 bases; nucleotides not matched to a gene: 6. CDR3 nucleotide sequence: TGTGCCAGCAGCTTCCCGCGGGAGAAGAATGAGCAGTTCTTC. Translation gives CASSFPREKNEQFF.

The rearrangement links TRBV18 to TRBJ2-3, with D possibly being TRBD1 (6 bases). In germline, CDR1 is KGHSH, CDR2 LQKENI. This CDR3 spans 14 amino acids. Trimming removed 0 bases from V and 3 bases from J, with 7 bases in between. This CDR3 reads CASSPPTGTDTQYF. The CDR3 DNA sequence: TGTGCCAGCTCACCACCAACAGGGACAGATACGCAGTATTTT.

V gene TRBV6-5 combines with J gene TRBJ1-2, with 8 bases aligning to TRBD1. J lost 4 bases, V lost 7 bases, and 8 bases had no gene match. The germline gives CDR1 MNHEY, CDR2 SVGAGI. The CDR3 consists of 14 residues. This chain's CDR3 is CASIADRGGYGYTF. The DNA of the CDR3 is TGTGCCAGCATTGCTGACAGGGGAGGCTATGGCTACACCTTC.

The genes are TRBV27 and TRBJ2-7; 9 bases are a match to TRBD1. CDR1 MNHEY and CDR2 SMNVEV come from the germline V gene (reference sequence). The CDR3 is made up of 16 amino acids. V shed 6 bases, J shed 5 bases, and the junction held 14 bases outside the gene matches. In DNA, the CDR3 is TGTGCCAGCAGCCTCATCCCTGGGACAGGGAACGACGAGCAGTACTTC. This codes for CASSLIPGTGNDEQYF.

The chain couples TRBV19 to TRBJ2-2, with D possibly called TRBD1 or TRBD2 (5 bases each). The germline V gene has CDR1 LNHDA and CDR2 SQIVND (reference sequence). The CDR3 is made up of 15 amino acids. With 7 bases removed from V and 6 bases from J, the gap between germline ends came to 18 bases. CDR3 sequence (DNA): TGTGCCAGTACCCTATGGGGGATGGGCGCCGGGGAGCTGTTTTTT. Residues: CASTLWGMGAGELFF.

Points on this clone: This specimen includes other DNA sequences encoding the same CDR3. The chain employs TRBV9 and TRBJ2-2; 8 bases line up with TRBD1. J gave up 4 bases and V 3 bases, and 8 bases lay outside the gene matches. Germline V gene sequence: CDR1 SGDLS, CDR2 YYNGEE. The CDR3 is 16 residues long. The CDR3 loop is CASSATGTGATGELFF. CDR3 coding DNA: TGTGCCAGCAGCGCAACCGGGACAGGAGCCACCGGGGAGCTGTTTTTT.

V usage is TRBV6-5 and J usage is TRBJ2-7; D is undetermined. V was clipped by 5 bases and J by 0 bases, with 14 bases between them. Per the germline V gene, CDR1 is MNHEY and CDR2 is SVGAGI. This CDR3 has 15 residues. The DNA for the CDR3 is TGTGCCAGCAGTCGAGACGCAACCCTCTCCTACGAGCAGTACTTC. Residues: CASSRDATLSYEQYF.

The V call is TRBV5-1, the J call TRBJ2-1, with TRBD2 identical over 13 bases. CDR1 and CDR2 (germline): SGHRS, YFSETQ. V lost 4 bases and J lost 9; bases outside the gene matches: 10. The CDR3 is made up of 16 amino acids. CDR3 coding DNA: TGCGCCAGCAGCCCTCTTACTAGCGGGGGGGTAGGTGAGCAGTTCTTC. This codes for CASSPLTSGGVGEQFF.

V usage is TRBV11-3 and J usage is TRBJ2-3, with 8 bases aligning to TRBD2. Germline CDR1 is SGHNT and CDR2 is YENEEA. The CDR3 has 16 residues. V shed 1 base and J 6 bases; nucleotides not matched to a gene: 9. The CDR3: CASSLGAGGGLDTQYF. The CDR3 nucleotides read TGTGCCAGCAGCTTAGGGGCGGGAGGAGGATTGGATACGCAGTATTTT.

The rearrangement joins TRBV7-2 to TRBJ2-1; 7 nucleotides align to TRBD2. CDR1 and CDR2 (germline): SGHTA, FQGNSA. V lost 5 bases and J lost 4; bases outside the gene matches: 8. The CDR3 spans 15 residues. The CDR3 loop reads CASSPRREGYNEQFF. The CDR3 nucleotides read TGTGCCAGCAGCCCCCGGAGGGAGGGATACAATGAGCAGTTCTTC.

V usage is TRBV5-1 and J usage is TRBJ2-5; unclear D gene. The CDR3 length is 13 residues. V was cut by 0 bases and J by 1 base, with 4 bases left in between. In germline, CDR1 is SGHRS, CDR2 YFSETQ. Written as DNA, the CDR3 is TGCGCCAGCAGCTTGGACAGCCAAGAGACCCAGTACTTC. Translation gives CASSLDSQETQYF. Together with reference TRBV5-1 and TRBJ2-5, the CDR3 gives the full variable domain: KAGVTQTPRYLIKTRGQQVTLSCSPISGHRSVSWYQQTPGQGLQFLFEYFSETQRNKGNFPGRFSGRQFSNSRSEMNVSTLELGDSALYLCASSLDSQETQYFGPGTRLLVL.

V gene TRBV21-1 combines with J gene TRBJ2-7; TRBD2 is the table's D call, not checked against the DNA. TRBV21-1 is classified as a pseudogene. The CDR3 covers 15 residues. The CDR3, as DNA: TGTGCCAGCAGCACTTCCAACAAGAACGGGTACGAGCAGTACTTC. The encoded protein is CASSTSNKNGYEQYF.

The rearrangement uses TRBV19 and TRBJ1-2, with D possibly being TRBD1 (5 bases). The V end lost 3 bases, the J end lost 4 bases, and 9 bases lay between the germline ends. Germline V gene lookup returns CDR1 LNHDA and CDR2 SQIVND (reference sequence). This CDR3 is built from 13 residues. DNA for the CDR3: TGTGCCAGTAGTATTAAGACAGTCTATGGCTACACCTTC. Its protein product is CASSIKTVYGYTF.

The CDR3 DNA reads TGTGCCACCAGCAGAGCTACACAGGGATGGGCCCGACCCCAGCATTTT. Protein sequence: CATSRATQGWARPQHF. The chain recombines TRBV15 with TRBJ1-5, with TRBD1 as a possible D gene (6 bases). The CDR3 covers 16 residues. The V and J ends lost 1 base and 10 bases respectively, with 20 bases between them. Germline assignment: CDR1 LNHNV and CDR2 YYDKDF (reference sequence).

The rearrangement links TRBV2 to TRBJ1-2, with D hard to call. The germline V gene encodes CDR1 SNHLY and CDR2 FYNNEI. This CDR3 spans 16 amino acids. With 5 bases removed from V and 3 bases from J, the gap between germline ends came to 19 bases. CDR3 sequence reads: CASSLGLTPRYYGYTF. The CDR3 DNA reads as TGTGCCAGCAGTCTCGGTCTCACCCCCCGATACTATGGCTACACCTTC.

The V and J genes are TRBV19 and TRBJ1-4, with 7 bases aligning to TRBD1. The CDR3 length is 14 residues. The germline gives CDR1 LNHDA, CDR2 SQIVND (reference sequence). Trimming cost V 6 bases and J 2 bases; bases outside gene matches: 3. The CDR3 sequence: CASRGTDTNEKLFF. The CDR3 bases are TGTGCCAGTAGGGGGACAGACACTAATGAAAAACTGTTTTTT.

The chain recombines TRBV7-8 with TRBJ1-1, with D maybe TRBD1 (6 bases). Trimming cost V 5 bases and J 2 bases, with 15 bases left between them. The CDR3 runs to 15 residues. Germline-derived CDR1 and CDR2 are SGHVS and FQNEAQ. This chain's CDR3 is CASSQEAGHNTEAFF. DNA for the CDR3: TGTGCCAGCAGCCAAGAGGCGGGACATAACACTGAAGCTTTCTTT.